The 11 T cell receptor beta chains given below trace back to one sample, sequenced in a study of CD8 T cells in ankylosing spondylitis. Each CDR3 protein is one row after TCRdb ran MiXCR on the 5' RACE reads. The sample comprises around 330,000 distinct CDR3 sequences, approximately 10% of which are singletons, and roughly 9.5% rests with the top ten. The sequenced sample consisted of blood, either unsorted or a sorted T cell fraction (not recorded which). The receptors were gathered from a female donor with ankylosing spondylitis or in good health (not recorded which).

This clonotype was detected ten times or more. This rearrangement joins TRBV28 to TRBJ2-1; perhaps TRBD2 as D (7 bases). V lost 10 bases to trimming and J lost 9 bases, with 13 bases between them. The CDR3 sequence is 11 residues long. Germline CDR1 is MDHEN and CDR2 is SYDVKM. The CDR3: CATRGAPEQFF. The CDR3 DNA is TGTGCCACCCGGGGGGCCCCTGAGCAGTTCTTC.

This clonotype was picked up many times. The chain is built from TRBV20-1 and TRBJ2-1; D is ambiguous. The germline V gene encodes CDR1 DFQATT and CDR2 SNEGSKA (reference sequence). Deletions cut 0 bases from V and 1 base from J, with 13 bases between. This CDR3 is built from 16 residues. CDR3 in amino acids: CSAREGLGNSYNEQFF. CDR3 in DNA: TGCAGTGCTAGAGAAGGTCTAGGGAATTCCTACAATGAGCAGTTCTTC.

V and J are TRBV29-1 and TRBJ2-7; D is possibly TRBD1 (5 bases). V lost 2 bases to trimming and J lost 6 bases, with 8 bases between them. Per the germline V gene, CDR1 is SQVTM and CDR2 is ANQGSEA. This CDR3 comprises 11 residues. The CDR3 bases are TGCAGCGTTGAAATTAGGGGCGAGCAGTACTTC. Protein product: CSVEIRGEQYF.

V is TRBV19 and J is TRBJ1-5; tentatively, D is TRBD1 (5 bases). V was shortened by 5 bases and J by 1 base, with 18 bases between the two germline ends. Germline V gives CDR1 LNHDA, CDR2 SQIVND (reference sequence). CDR3 length: 17 amino acids. For the CDR3, the DNA is TGTGCCAGTAGTGCTGAAGTCTGGACACGGAGCAATCAGCCCCAGCATTTT. It codes for CASSAEVWTRSNQPQHF.

This clonotype was detected only a few times. This chain connects TRBV2 to TRBJ2-6, with TRBD1 matching over 8 bases. The V gene end was trimmed by 6 bases and the J gene end by 4 bases; junction bases not matched to a gene: 14. Germline V gene sequence: CDR1 SNHLY, CDR2 FYNNEI. The CDR3 has 18 amino acids. CDR3 DNA: TGTGCCAGCAGGACCGGACAGGGTTTAGTCGCAGGGGCCAACGTCCTGACTTTC. Its protein product is CASRTGQGLVAGANVLTF.

In this sample, this clonotype turned up many times. The genes are TRBV20-1 and TRBJ2-7; the D is unclear. Germline V gene sequence: CDR1 DFQATT, CDR2 SNEGSKA (reference sequence). The CDR3 extends over 11 amino acids. The V and J ends lost 2 bases and 3 bases respectively, with 5 bases between them. The CDR3 region is CSARIGYEQYF. CDR3 bases: TGCAGTGCTAGAATCGGCTACGAGCAGTACTTC.

V is TRBV20-1 and J is TRBJ1-6, with 7 bases matching TRBD1. In germline, CDR1 is DFQATT, CDR2 SNEGSKA (reference sequence). The CDR3 is 18 amino acids. Unmatched junction bases numbered 12, after V lost 4 bases and J lost 0 bases. CDR3 protein: CSANRGGTGVSYNSPLHF. The CDR3, as DNA: TGCAGTGCTAACCGGGGGGGCACAGGGGTCTCCTATAATTCACCCCTCCACTTT.

The sample holds many counts of this clonotype. The CDR3: CASSLAPPAAEAFF. Here the CDR3 DNA reads TGCGCCAGCAGCTTGGCGCCTCCGGCGGCTGAAGCTTTCTTT. V and J are TRBV5-1 and TRBJ1-1; D is undetermined. V shed 0 bases and J shed 6 bases, with 12 bases lying between them. Germline values: CDR1 SGHRS, CDR2 YFSETQ. The CDR3 has 14 amino acids.

This clonotype was counted many times. CDR3 nucleotides: TGCAGTGTTAAGAGGGCAGGGCGGGACACCGGGGAGCTGTTTTTT. Translation: CSVKRAGRDTGELFF. The J gene is TRBJ2-2, the V gene TRBV20-1; possibly TRBD1 or TRBD2 for D (5 bases each). In germline, CDR1 is DFQATT, CDR2 SNEGSKA (reference sequence). V lost 7 bases to trimming and J lost 3 bases, with 18 bases between them. The CDR3 extends over 15 amino acids.

The CDR3 sequence: CASIGQGPNEQFF. The CDR3 region has the DNA TGTGCCTCGATTGGACAGGGCCCTAATGAGCAGTTCTTC. The rearrangement uses TRBV12-3 or TRBV12-4 and TRBJ2-1; 8 bases map to TRBD1. The trim removed 11 bases at V and 7 bases at J, leaving 10 bases unmatched. This CDR3 is built from 13 residues.

V usage is TRBV20-1 and J usage is TRBJ1-5, with a tentative D call TRBD1 (6 bases). Trimming removed 4 bases from V and 0 bases from J, with 16 bases in between. CDR3 length equals 16 residues. Germline assignment: CDR1 DFQATT and CDR2 SNEGSKA (reference sequence). The chain's CDR3 is CSAIRGAADSNQPQHF. CDR3 bases: TGCAGTGCTATACGGGGGGCGGCGGATAGCAATCAGCCCCAGCATTTT.